A single sample gave rise to the 12 T cell receptor beta chains below, sequenced in a study of beta chain features in type 1 diabetes. The authors reverse transcribed all of the isolated RNA, so sequencing captured expressed TCRB transcripts. TCRdb's copy holds only in-frame clones and misses some; the assay was immunoSEQ multiplex PCR. The data show about 270,000 clones, more than 13% seen once. Broader study findings: Type 1 diabetes patients had moderately but significantly shorter TCRB CDR3s in all four CD4+ subsets.

Antigens for these TCRs are unknown. Sequenced input: naive CD4+ T cells from blood. The receptors were sampled from a man in his thirties or forties with type 1 diabetes.

The chain combines TRBV19 with TRBJ2-1; possibly TRBD1 for D (6 bases). The germline V gene has CDR1 LNHDA and CDR2 SQIVND (reference sequence). CDR3 length: 15 residues. V was clipped by 4 bases and J by 8 bases, with 18 bases between them. CDR3 nucleotide sequence: TGTGCCAGTAGTAGCCGATCACAGGGAGTACATGAGCAGTTCTTC. The encoded protein is CASSSRSQGVHEQFF.

The chain couples TRBV19 to TRBJ1-5, with 7 nucleotides matching TRBD1. The CDR3 runs to 15 residues. Germline assignment: CDR1 LNHDA and CDR2 SQIVND (reference sequence). V shed 5 bases and J 4 bases; nucleotides not matched to a gene: 8. The CDR3 sequence is CASSDQGQSNQPQHF. DNA of the CDR3: TGTGCCAGTAGTGACCAGGGACAGTCAAATCAGCCCCAGCATTTT.

The rearrangement links TRBV4-1 to TRBJ2-7, with 9 bases aligning to TRBD1. Trimming removed 0 bases from V and 13 bases from J; junction bases left unmatched: 7. The CDR3 loop spans 13 amino acids. Germline loops: CDR1 MGHRA, CDR2 YSYEKL. CDR3 bases: TGCGCCAGCAGCCAAGATCCGGGGACAGGGCCTTACTTC. Its protein is CASSQDPGTGPYF.

This clone was found a few times. The rearrangement uses TRBV28 and TRBJ2-7; 13 nucleotides match TRBD2. Losses at the gene ends were 5 bases for V and 4 bases for J; bases not matched to a gene: 8. Per the germline V gene, CDR1 is MDHEN and CDR2 is SYDVKM. The CDR3 has 16 residues. The CDR3 nucleotides are TGTGCCAGCAGTCTCATCGGGACTAGCGGGATTTACGAGCAGTACTTC. Translated, it gives CASSLIGTSGIYEQYF.

Here the CDR3 reads CASKGHPDTEAFF. In nucleotides, the CDR3 is TGTGCCAGTAAGGGACACCCGGACACTGAAGCTTTCTTT. This chain links TRBV19 with TRBJ1-1; possible D gene TRBD1, 6 bases. Germline loops: CDR1 LNHDA, CDR2 SQIVND (reference sequence). This CDR3 is built from 13 residues. The V and J ends lost 7 bases and 3 bases respectively, with 12 bases between them.

This sequence joins TRBV5-1 and TRBJ2-1; D possibly corresponds to TRBD1 (6 bases). There are 21 residues in the CDR3. The V end was cut by 1 base, the J end by 2 bases, with 28 bases between. The germline V gene encodes CDR1 SGHRS and CDR2 YFSETQ. Written as DNA, the CDR3 is TGCGCCAGCAGCTTGTCCTATTCTTCTCCGGGACACATCTTTACCTACAATGAGCAGTTCTTC. Protein sequence: CASSLSYSSPGHIFTYNEQFF.

The chain couples TRBV4-1 to TRBJ1-2; possible D gene TRBD1, 5 bases. V was clipped by 4 bases and J by 9 bases, with 24 bases between them. Germline V gene data show CDR1 as MGHRA and CDR2 as YSYEKL. The CDR3 is made up of 16 amino acids. In DNA form, the CDR3 reads TGCGCCAGCAGCCTCCCCGCCGGGGCAGGGAGGAAAAGCTACACCTTC. Its translation: CASSLPAGAGRKSYTF.

The V gene is TRBV5-1, the J gene TRBJ2-7, with no clear D. Looked up from germline, CDR1 is SGHRS and CDR2 is YFSETQ. The CDR3 runs to 14 residues. V gave up 0 bases and J gave up 9 bases, with 16 bases separating them. The DNA for the CDR3 is TGCGCCAGCAGCTTGGGGGTAGCCTCCCCGCCGCAGTACTTC. This codes for CASSLGVASPPQYF.

The rearrangement uses TRBV5-1 and TRBJ2-1; D ambiguous. Germline CDR1 and CDR2: SGHRS and YFSETQ. The CDR3 sequence is 13 residues long. Trimming left V 0 bases short and J 8 bases short, with 9 bases between. CDR3 in DNA: TGCGCCAGCAGCTTGGGATCGAGCGATGAGCAGTTCTTC. Translation gives CASSLGSSDEQFF.

The gene calls are TRBV27 and TRBJ1-2; tentatively, D is TRBD1 (5 bases). Deletions cut 6 bases from V and 4 bases from J, with 15 bases between. The CDR3 is 14 residues long. Germline CDR1 MNHEY, CDR2 SMNVEV (reference sequence). CDR3 sequence (DNA): TGTGCCAGCAGCATGAGCAGGGAGGCCTATGGCTACACCTTC. This translates into CASSMSREAYGYTF.

The rearrangement links TRBV29-1 to TRBJ1-2; TRBD1 is a possible D gene (6 bases). This CDR3 region has 12 residues. The germline gives CDR1 SQVTM, CDR2 ANQGSEA. V was trimmed by 4 bases and J by 7 bases, leaving 13 bases between them. The CDR3 coding sequence is TGCAGCGTTGCCCGGGGGGCACGTGGCTACACCTTC. Translating it yields CSVARGARGYTF.

The chain couples TRBV6-5 to TRBJ2-3, with D perhaps TRBD2 (5 bases). Trimming removed 3 bases at V and 1 base at J, with 11 bases between. CDR1 is MNHEY, CDR2 SVGAGI, per germline. The CDR3 is 15 amino acids. CDR3 in DNA: TGTGCCAGCAGTTATCGGCGGGTCGGCACAGATACGCAGTATTTT. This codes for CASSYRRVGTDTQYF.